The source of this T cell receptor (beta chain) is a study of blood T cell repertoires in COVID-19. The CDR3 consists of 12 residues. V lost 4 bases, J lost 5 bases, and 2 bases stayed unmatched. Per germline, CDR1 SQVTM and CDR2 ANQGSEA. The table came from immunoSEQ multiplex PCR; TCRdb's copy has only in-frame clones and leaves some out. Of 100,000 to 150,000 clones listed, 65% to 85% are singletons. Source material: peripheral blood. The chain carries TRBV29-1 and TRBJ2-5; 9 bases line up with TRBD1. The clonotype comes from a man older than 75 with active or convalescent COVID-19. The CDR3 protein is CSVVGTGETQYF. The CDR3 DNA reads TGCAGCGTTGTGGGGACAGGGGAGACCCAGTACTTC.